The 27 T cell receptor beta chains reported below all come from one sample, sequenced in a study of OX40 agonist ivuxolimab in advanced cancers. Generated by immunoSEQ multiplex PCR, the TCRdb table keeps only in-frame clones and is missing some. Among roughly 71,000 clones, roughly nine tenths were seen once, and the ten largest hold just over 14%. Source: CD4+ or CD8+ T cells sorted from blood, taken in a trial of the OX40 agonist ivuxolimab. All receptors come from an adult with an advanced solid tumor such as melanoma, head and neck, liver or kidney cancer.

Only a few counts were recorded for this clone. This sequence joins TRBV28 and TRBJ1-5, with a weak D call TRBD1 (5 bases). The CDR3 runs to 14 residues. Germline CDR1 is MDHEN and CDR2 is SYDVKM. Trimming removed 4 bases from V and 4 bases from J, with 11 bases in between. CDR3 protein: CASSSGRLNQPQHF. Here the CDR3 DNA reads TGTGCCAGCAGTTCGGGACGGCTTAATCAGCCCCAGCATTTT.

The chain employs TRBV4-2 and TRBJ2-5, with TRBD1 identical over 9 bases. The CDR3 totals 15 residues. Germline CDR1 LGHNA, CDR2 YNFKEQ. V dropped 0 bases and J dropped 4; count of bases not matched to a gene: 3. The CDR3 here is CASSQDEDRGETQYF. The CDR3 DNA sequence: TGTGCCAGCAGCCAAGATGAGGACAGGGGAGAGACCCAGTACTTC.

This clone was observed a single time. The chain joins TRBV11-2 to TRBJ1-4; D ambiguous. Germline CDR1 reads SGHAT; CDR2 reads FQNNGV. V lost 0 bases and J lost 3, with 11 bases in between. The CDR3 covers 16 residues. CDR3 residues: CASSLERPGANEKLFF. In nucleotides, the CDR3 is TGTGCCAGCAGCTTAGAACGGCCAGGAGCTAATGAAAAACTGTTTTTT.

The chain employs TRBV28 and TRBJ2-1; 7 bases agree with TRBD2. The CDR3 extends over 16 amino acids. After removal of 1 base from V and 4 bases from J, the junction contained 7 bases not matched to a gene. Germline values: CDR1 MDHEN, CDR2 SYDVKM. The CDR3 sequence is CASSLFGLAEYNEQFF. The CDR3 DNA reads TGTGCCAGCAGTTTATTCGGGCTAGCGGAGTACAATGAGCAGTTCTTC.

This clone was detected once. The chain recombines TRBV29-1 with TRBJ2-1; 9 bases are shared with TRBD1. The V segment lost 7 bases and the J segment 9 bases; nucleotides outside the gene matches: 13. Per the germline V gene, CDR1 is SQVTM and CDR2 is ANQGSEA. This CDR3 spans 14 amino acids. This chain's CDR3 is CSAATGTGSSEQFF. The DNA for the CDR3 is TGCAGCGCTGCAACCGGGACAGGGTCTTCTGAGCAGTTCTTC.

CDR3 DNA sequence: TGTGCCAGCAGTCTTATCCAGGGCTTTAAGTACACAGATACGCAGTATTTT. Residues: CASSLIQGFKYTDTQYF. V gene TRBV5-6 combines with J gene TRBJ2-3, with D perhaps TRBD1 (5 bases). V was trimmed by 5 bases and J by 2 bases, leaving 21 bases between them. The CDR3 totals 17 residues. The germline V gene has CDR1 SGHDT and CDR2 YYEEEE. The full variable domain, with the rest looked up from reference TRBV5-6 and TRBJ2-3, is DAGVTQSPTHLIKTRGQQVTLRCSPKSGHDTVSWYQQALGQGPQFIFQYYEEEERQRGNFPDRFSGHQFPNYSSELNVNALLLGDSALYLCASSLIQGFKYTDTQYFGPGTRLTVL.

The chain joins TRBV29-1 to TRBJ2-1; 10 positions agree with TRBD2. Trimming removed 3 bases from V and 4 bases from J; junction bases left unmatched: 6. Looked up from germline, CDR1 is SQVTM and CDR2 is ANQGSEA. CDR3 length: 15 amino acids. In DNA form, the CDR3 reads TGCAGCGTTGAGACTAGCGGGTTTCAATACAATGAGCAGTTCTTC. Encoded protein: CSVETSGFQYNEQFF.

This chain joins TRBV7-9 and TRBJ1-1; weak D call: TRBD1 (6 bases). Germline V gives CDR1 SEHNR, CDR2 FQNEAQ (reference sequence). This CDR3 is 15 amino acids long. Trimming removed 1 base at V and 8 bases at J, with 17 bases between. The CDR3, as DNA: TGTGCCAGCAGCTTAGATGGGACACCCCCTTGGGAAGCTTTCTTT. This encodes CASSLDGTPPWEAFF. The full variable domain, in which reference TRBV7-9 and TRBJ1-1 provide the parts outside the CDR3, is DTGVSQNPRHKITKRGQNVTFRCDPISEHNRLYWYRQTLGQGPEFLTYFQNEAQLEKSRLLSDRFSAERPKGSFSTLEIQRTEQGDSAMYLCASSLDGTPPWEAFFGQGTRLTVV.

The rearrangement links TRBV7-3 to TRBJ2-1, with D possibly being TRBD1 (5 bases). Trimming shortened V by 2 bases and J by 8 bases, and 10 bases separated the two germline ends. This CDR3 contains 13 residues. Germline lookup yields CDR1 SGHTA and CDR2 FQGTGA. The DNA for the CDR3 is TGTGCCAGCAGCTTAGCAGGGTCCGATGAGCAGTTCTTC. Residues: CASSLAGSDEQFF.

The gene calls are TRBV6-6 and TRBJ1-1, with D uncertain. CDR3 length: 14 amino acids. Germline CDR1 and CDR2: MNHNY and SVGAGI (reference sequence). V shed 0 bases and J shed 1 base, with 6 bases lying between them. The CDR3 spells CASSYSTENTEAFF. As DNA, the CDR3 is TGTGCCAGCAGTTACTCCACAGAGAACACTGAAGCTTTCTTT.

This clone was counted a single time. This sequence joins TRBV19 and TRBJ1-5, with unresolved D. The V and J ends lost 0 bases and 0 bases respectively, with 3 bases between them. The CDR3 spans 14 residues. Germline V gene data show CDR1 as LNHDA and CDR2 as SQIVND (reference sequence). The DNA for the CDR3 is TGTGCCAGTAGTATAGAATATAGCAATCAGCCCCAGCATTTT. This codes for CASSIEYSNQPQHF.

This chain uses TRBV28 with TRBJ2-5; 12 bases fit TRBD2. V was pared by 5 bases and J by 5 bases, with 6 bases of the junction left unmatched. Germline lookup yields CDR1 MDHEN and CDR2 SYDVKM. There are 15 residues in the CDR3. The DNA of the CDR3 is TGTGCCAGCAGTCACAGACTAGCGGGAGTTGAGACCCAGTACTTC. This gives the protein CASSHRLAGVETQYF.

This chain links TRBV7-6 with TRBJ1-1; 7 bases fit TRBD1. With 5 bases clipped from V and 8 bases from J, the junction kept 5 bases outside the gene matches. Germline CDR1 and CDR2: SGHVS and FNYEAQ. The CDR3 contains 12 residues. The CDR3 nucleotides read TGTGCCAGCAGCCCCGGGACAGCAGAAGCTTTCTTT. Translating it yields CASSPGTAEAFF.

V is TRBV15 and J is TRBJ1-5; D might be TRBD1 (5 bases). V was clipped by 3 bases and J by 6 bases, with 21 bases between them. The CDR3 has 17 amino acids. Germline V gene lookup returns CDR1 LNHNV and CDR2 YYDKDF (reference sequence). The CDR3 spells CATSRGLLGRALQPQHF. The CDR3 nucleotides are TGTGCCACCAGCAGGGGCTTATTAGGCAGGGCGCTTCAGCCCCAGCATTTT. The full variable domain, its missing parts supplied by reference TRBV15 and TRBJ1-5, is DAMVIQNPRYQVTQFGKPVTLSCSQTLNHNVMYWYQQKSSQAPKLLFHYYDKDFNNEADTPDNFQSRRPNTSFCFLDIRSPGLGDTAMYLCATSRGLLGRALQPQHFGDGTRLSIL.

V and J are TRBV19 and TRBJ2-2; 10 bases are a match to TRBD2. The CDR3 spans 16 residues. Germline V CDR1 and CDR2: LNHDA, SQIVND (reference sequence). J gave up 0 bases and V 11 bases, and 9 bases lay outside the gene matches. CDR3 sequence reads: CAPYLSGRANTGELFF. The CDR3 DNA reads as TGTGCCCCCTACTTGAGCGGGAGGGCGAACACCGGGGAGCTGTTTTTT.

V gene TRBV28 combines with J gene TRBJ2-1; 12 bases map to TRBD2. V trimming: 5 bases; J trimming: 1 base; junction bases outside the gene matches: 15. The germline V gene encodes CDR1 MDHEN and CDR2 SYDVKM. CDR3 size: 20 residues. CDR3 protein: CASSLRTSGENRESYNEQFF. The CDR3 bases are TGTGCCAGCAGTCTGAGGACTAGCGGGGAAAACCGGGAGTCCTACAATGAGCAGTTCTTC.

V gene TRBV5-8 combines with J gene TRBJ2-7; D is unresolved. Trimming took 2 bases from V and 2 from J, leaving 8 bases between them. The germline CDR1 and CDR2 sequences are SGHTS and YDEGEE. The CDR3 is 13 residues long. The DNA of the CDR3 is TGTGCCAGCAGCTTAGGGATTACCTACGAGCAGTACTTC. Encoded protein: CASSLGITYEQYF.

This CDR3 is CASRWGTDTQYF. CDR3 DNA: TGTGCCAGCAGATGGGGCACAGATACGCAGTATTTT. This chain links TRBV7-9 with TRBJ2-3, with no clear D. Germline-derived CDR1 and CDR2 are SEHNR and FQNEAQ (reference sequence). CDR3 length: 12 residues. Between the trimmed V and J ends, which lost 6 bases and 1 base, there was a span of 5 bases.

In DNA, the CDR3 is TGTGCCAGCAGGCCACCGTGGACAGCCCCTGAAGCTTTCTTT. Its translation is CASRPPWTAPEAFF. The chain links TRBV28 to TRBJ1-1, with D tentatively TRBD1 (6 bases). Germline assignment: CDR1 MDHEN and CDR2 SYDVKM. Between the trimmed V and J ends, which lost 6 bases and 6 bases, there was a span of 17 bases. This CDR3 has 14 residues.

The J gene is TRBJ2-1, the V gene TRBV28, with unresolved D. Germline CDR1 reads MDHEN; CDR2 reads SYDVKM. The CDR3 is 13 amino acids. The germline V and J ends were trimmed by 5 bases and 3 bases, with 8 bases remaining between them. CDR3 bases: TGTGCCAGCAGTGAAGACAACTACAATGAGCAGTTCTTC. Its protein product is CASSEDNYNEQFF.

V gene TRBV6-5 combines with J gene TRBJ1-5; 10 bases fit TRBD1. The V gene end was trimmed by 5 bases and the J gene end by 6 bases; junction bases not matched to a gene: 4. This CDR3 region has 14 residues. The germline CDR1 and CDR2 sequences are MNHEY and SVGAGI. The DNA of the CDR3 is TGTGCCAGCAGTCCATGGACAGGGGGTCAGCCCCAGCATTTT. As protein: CASSPWTGGQPQHF.

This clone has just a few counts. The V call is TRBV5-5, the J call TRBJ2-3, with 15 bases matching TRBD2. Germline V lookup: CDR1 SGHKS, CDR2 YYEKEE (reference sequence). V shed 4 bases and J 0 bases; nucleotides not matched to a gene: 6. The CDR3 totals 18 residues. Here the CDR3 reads CASSPGLAGGDSTDTQYF. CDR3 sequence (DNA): TGTGCCAGCAGCCCCGGACTAGCGGGAGGGGATAGCACAGATACGCAGTATTTT.

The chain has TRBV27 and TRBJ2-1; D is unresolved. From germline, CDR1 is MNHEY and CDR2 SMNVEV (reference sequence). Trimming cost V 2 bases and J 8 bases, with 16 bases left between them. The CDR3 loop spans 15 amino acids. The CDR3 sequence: CASSLADGVLDEQFF. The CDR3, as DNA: TGTGCCAGCAGTTTAGCGGACGGTGTCCTTGATGAGCAGTTCTTC.

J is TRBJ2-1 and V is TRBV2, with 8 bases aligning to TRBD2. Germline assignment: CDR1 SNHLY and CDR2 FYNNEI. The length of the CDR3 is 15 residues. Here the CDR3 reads CAIATGGSSYNEQFF. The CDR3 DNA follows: TGTGCAATCGCTACGGGAGGGAGCTCCTACAATGAGCAGTTCTTC.

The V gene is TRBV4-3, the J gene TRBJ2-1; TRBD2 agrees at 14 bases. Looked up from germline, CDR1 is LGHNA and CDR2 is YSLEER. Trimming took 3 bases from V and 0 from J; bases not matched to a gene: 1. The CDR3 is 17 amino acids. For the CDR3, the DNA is TGCGCCAGCAGCCAGGGGACTAGCGGGAGCTCCTACAATGAGCAGTTCTTC. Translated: CASSQGTSGSSYNEQFF.

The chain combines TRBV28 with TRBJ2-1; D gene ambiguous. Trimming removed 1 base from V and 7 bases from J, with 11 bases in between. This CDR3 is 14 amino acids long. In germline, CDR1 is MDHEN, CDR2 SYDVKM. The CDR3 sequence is CASSLFPRGNEQFF. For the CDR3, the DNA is TGTGCCAGCAGTTTATTTCCCCGTGGGAATGAGCAGTTCTTC.

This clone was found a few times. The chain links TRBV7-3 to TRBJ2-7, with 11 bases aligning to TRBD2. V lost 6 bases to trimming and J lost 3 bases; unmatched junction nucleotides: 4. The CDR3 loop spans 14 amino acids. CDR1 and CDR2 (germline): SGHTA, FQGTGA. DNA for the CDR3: TGTGCCAGCAGTATAGCGGGAGGGGGCTACGAGCAGTACTTC. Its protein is CASSIAGGGYEQYF.